The TCR beta chain under discussion was sequenced for a study of shared clonotypes between healthy human individuals. Nashville, Tennessee was home to all donors, who were Caucasian adults. Study-wide results and caveats: Genetic and exposure-history diversity was limited by the few donors.

After removal of 5 bases from V and 5 bases from J, the junction contained 11 bases not matched to a gene. This CDR3 comprises 15 residues. Germline values: CDR1 SEHNR, CDR2 FQNEAQ (reference sequence). This clone was recorded only once. Antigen unknown. This table comes from immunoSEQ multiplex PCR, and its TCRdb copy is limited to in-frame clones, with some not included. The repertoire holds about 1.5 million clones, about 96% seen once, with roughly 1.2% in the top ten. Sequences were obtained from naive CD4+ T cells sorted from blood. Noted subset: CD45RA+ positively selected. This chain links TRBV7-9 with TRBJ2-5, with 7 bases fitting TRBD1. This TCR derives from a man aged 30 to 39 in good health. The CDR3 DNA is TGTGCCAGCAGCCCCCAGACAGGGTTGGGGGAGACCCAGTACTTC. Translated, it gives CASSPQTGLGETQYF. Together with reference TRBV7-9 and TRBJ2-5, the CDR3 gives the full variable domain: DTGVSQNPRHKITKRGQNVTFRCDPISEHNRLYWYRQTLGQGPEFLTYFQNEAQLEKSRLLSDRFSAERPKGSFSTLEIQRTEQGDSAMYLCASSPQTGLGETQYFGPGTRLLVL.